The present TCR beta chain was sequenced within a study of blood T cell repertoires in COVID-19. CDR1 SGHKS and CDR2 YYEKEE come from the germline V gene (reference sequence). This CDR3 has 16 residues. V lost 4 bases, J lost 1 base, and 8 bases stayed unmatched. Per the original data handling: Scientists estimated how many nucleated cells there were by amplifying reference gene primers. Assay: immunoSEQ multiplex PCR; the TCRdb copy retains only in-frame clones and omits some. V and J calls and clone size are given by that table; D and trimming were obtained from the DNA. The table records tens of thousands of clones, around 75% of them present only once.

Sequencing input: peripheral blood. The chain is built from TRBV5-5 and TRBJ2-3, with 8 positions matching TRBD2. The receptor comes from a human donor in a cohort sampled during active COVID-19. CDR3 coding DNA: TGTGCCAGCAGCCTGCGGGGGGCCGGAGGCACAGATACGCAGTATTTT. Translating it yields CASSLRGAGGTDTQYF.